This is a list of T cell receptor beta chains from one sample in a study of T cells in localized non-small cell lung cancer. Profiling relied on immunoSEQ multiplex PCR, and the TCRdb table lists in-frame clones only, not all of them. The data contain about 4,800 clones, 55% of them seen just once; the ten biggest clones take up 3.8%. This sample comprised lymph node tissue, obtained before any cancer treatment. The receptors shown here come from a male donor at least 60 years old with stage I squamous cell lung carcinoma. The CDR3 runs from the conserved cysteine through the conserved F or W. The D gene is left open where the match is weak. Not every row has a clone size; where given, it reads once, few, many or a size class.

cdr3_aa cdr3_nt j_call v_call clone_size d_call
CASTPAGHSYNEQFF TGCGCCAGCACCCCAGCGGGACACTCCTACAATGAGCAGTTCTTC TRBJ2-1 TRBV5-1 - -
CASSQGRGVQETQYF TGCGCCAGCAGCCAAGGGCGGGGGGTCCAAGAGACCCAGTACTTC TRBJ2-5 TRBV1 - -
CASVTAQGGETQYF TGCGCCAGCGTAACCGCACAGGGGGGGGAGACCCAGTACTTC TRBJ2-5 TRBV23-1 - -
CASSEAFPLTEAFF TGTGCCAGCAGTGAAGCCTTCCCCCTGACTGAAGCTTTCTTT TRBJ1-1 TRBV6-1 few -
CASSYAAATYNEQFF TGTGCCAGCAGCTACGCGGCGGCTACCTACAATGAGCAGTTCTTC TRBJ2-1 TRBV11-3 few -
CASGLEVDEKLFF TGTGCTAGTGGTTTGGAAGTGGATGAAAAACTGTTTTTT TRBJ1-4 TRBV12-5 - -
CASMGGGENIQYF TGTGCCAGTATGGGTGGAGGTGAAAACATTCAGTACTTC TRBJ2-4 TRBV19 once -
CSVDIGSSYNEQFF TGCAGCGTTGATATCGGGAGCTCCTACAATGAGCAGTTCTTC TRBJ2-1 TRBV29-1 - -
CASTPATGGGSYTF TGTGCCAGCACTCCCGCGACAGGGGGCGGGAGCTACACCTTC TRBJ1-2 TRBV6-8 - TRBD1
CASSRTVRTDTQYF TGTGCCAGCAGCCGGACAGTTCGGACAGATACGCAGTATTTT TRBJ2-3 TRBV6-8 - -
CASSPAEIGEYF TGTGCCAGCTCACCAGCAGAGATAGGGGAGTATTTT TRBJ2-3 TRBV18 - -
CASSPRQGARGGTEAFF TGTGCCAGCTCACCACGGCAGGGGGCGCGAGGTGGGACTGAAGCTTTCTTT TRBJ1-1 TRBV18 - TRBD1
CAGTGTEKETQYF TGTGCCGGGACCGGGACGGAGAAAGAGACCCAGTACTTC TRBJ2-5 TRBV30 - -
CASSFRVRNEQFF TGTGCCAGCAGTTTCAGGGTTAGAAATGAGCAGTTCTTC TRBJ2-1 TRBV28 - -
CAISPLSGSTHNEQFF TGTGCCATCAGCCCCTTAAGCGGGAGTACCCACAATGAGCAGTTCTTC TRBJ2-1 TRBV6-8 - TRBD2
CAWETGQGGTQYF TGTGCCTGGGAAACGGGACAGGGCGGAACCCAGTACTTC TRBJ2-5 TRBV30 once TRBD1
CSVEARGPGYTF TGCAGCGTTGAAGCCAGGGGGCCTGGCTACACCTTC TRBJ1-2 TRBV29-1 - TRBD1
CASRTYPAGNTEAFF TGTGCCAGTAGAACCTATCCCGCAGGGAACACTGAAGCTTTCTTT TRBJ1-1 TRBV19 - -
CASKVDGQGLYQPQHF TGTGCCAGTAAGGTCGATGGACAGGGGTTGTATCAGCCCCAGCATTTT TRBJ1-5 TRBV19 - TRBD1
CASTWTGNTEAFF TGTGCCAGCACCTGGACAGGGAACACTGAAGCTTTCTTT TRBJ1-1 TRBV9 - TRBD1
CASGLGDTNTGELFF TGTGCTAGTGGTTTAGGGGACACTAACACCGGGGAGCTGTTTTTT TRBJ2-2 TRBV12-5 - -
CASSIVGGGTNNEQFF TGTGCCAGTAGTATTGTCGGGGGAGGGACGAACAATGAGCAGTTCTTC TRBJ2-1 TRBV19 few TRBD2
CASSLGSSGSGTDTQYF TGTGCCAGCAGCTTGGGGAGTAGCGGGAGCGGGACAGATACGCAGTATTTT TRBJ2-3 TRBV11-1 - TRBD2
CASRDDRGNQPQHF TGTGCCAGCAGGGACGACAGGGGCAATCAGCCCCAGCATTTT TRBJ1-5 TRBV9 few TRBD1
CSVEDGQGGQPQHF TGCAGCGTTGAAGATGGCCAGGGTGGTCAGCCCCAGCATTTT TRBJ1-5 TRBV29-1 - -
CASRRTGPFYYGYTF TGTGCCAGTAGACGCACAGGGCCATTTTACTATGGCTACACCTTC TRBJ1-2 TRBV19 - -
CSVDQGAGTEAFF TGCAGCGTAGACCAGGGGGCCGGCACTGAAGCTTTCTTT TRBJ1-1 TRBV29-1 - TRBD1
CASSPRTVSTDTQYF TGTGCCAGCAGCCCCCGGACAGTTAGCACAGATACGCAGTATTTT TRBJ2-3 TRBV25-1 once -
CASSFSALNYNEQFF TGTGCCAGCAGCTTTTCGGCCTTGAACTACAATGAACAGTTCTTC TRBJ2-1 TRBV11-3 - -
CASSYSQGTYEQYF TGTGCCAGCAGTTACTCACAAGGAACCTACGAGCAGTACTTC TRBJ2-7 TRBV6-8 - -
CASRGLAGGVGELFF TGTGCCAGCAGAGGACTAGCGGGAGGCGTCGGGGAGCTGTTTTTT TRBJ2-2 TRBV9 - TRBD2
CASSYSTLLGLLYGYTF TGTGCCAGCAGTTACTCTACGTTACTGGGATTATTATATGGCTACACCTTC TRBJ1-2 TRBV6-8 few -
CASSYSRQIGNTIYF TGTGCCAGCAGTTACTCGAGACAGATTGGAAACACCATATATTTT TRBJ1-3 TRBV6-8 - -
CASSSGFPSYNEQFF TGTGCCAGCAGTTCGGGTTTCCCCTCTTACAATGAGCAGTTCTTC TRBJ2-1 TRBV6-8 - -
CASRQAGRNYGYTF TGTGCCAGCAGGCAGGCAGGGAGAAACTATGGCTACACCTTC TRBJ1-2 TRBV28 - -
CASSLFPREQYF TGTGCCAGCAGTTTATTCCCGCGGGAGCAGTACTTC TRBJ2-7 TRBV28 - -
CASSTTQVGSNQPQHF TGTGCCAGTAGTACAACACAGGTCGGGAGCAATCAGCCCCAGCATTTT TRBJ1-5 TRBV19 - -
CAWNPGGRSRQPQHF TGTGCCTGGAACCCGGGAGGACGCTCAAGACAGCCCCAGCATTTT TRBJ1-5 TRBV30 - -
CASSGGPPYNEQFF TGTGCCAGCAGCGGCGGTCCCCCCTACAATGAGCAGTTCTTC TRBJ2-1 TRBV9 - -
CASSLDGTSGVSTDTQYF TGTGCCAGCAGCTTAGATGGCACTAGCGGGGTTAGCACAGATACGCAGTATTTT TRBJ2-3 TRBV11-3 - TRBD2
CASSIFNRDHTEAFF TGTGCCAGTAGTATTTTCAACAGGGATCACACTGAAGCTTTCTTT TRBJ1-1 TRBV19 - -
CASSSSDRGKDTGELFF TGTGCCAGCAGTTCCTCGGACAGGGGGAAGGACACCGGGGAGCTGTTTTTT TRBJ2-2 TRBV6-8 few TRBD1
CSVEIAGGPDTQYF TGCAGCGTTGAAATAGCGGGAGGACCAGATACGCAGTATTTT TRBJ2-3 TRBV29-1 - TRBD2
CASSFVALAGSYEQYF TGTGCCAGCAGTTTTGTCGCACTAGCGGGATCCTACGAGCAGTACTTC TRBJ2-7 TRBV28 - TRBD2
CASSPSGGTGNTIYF TGTGCCAGCTCACCATCAGGGGGCACTGGAAACACCATATATTTT TRBJ1-3 TRBV18 - TRBD1
CASSLGPNSYNEQFF TGTGCCAGCAGCTTAGGGCCCAACTCCTACAATGAGCAGTTCTTC TRBJ2-1 TRBV11-3 - -
CASSRTGDYGYTF TGTGCCAGCAGCCGGACAGGGGATTATGGCTACACCTTC TRBJ1-2 TRBV28 - TRBD1
CSVEDLRAGANYGYTF TGCAGCGTTGAAGATCTTCGGGCAGGAGCTAACTATGGCTACACCTTC TRBJ1-2 TRBV29-1 - -
CASSYLLAGVVHEQYF TGTGCCAGCAGTTACTTACTAGCGGGAGTAGTACACGAGCAGTACTTC TRBJ2-7 TRBV6-8 few TRBD2
CASSQDLYRGQGEQFF TGCGCCAGCAGCCAAGATCTATACAGGGGGCAGGGTGAGCAGTTCTTC TRBJ2-1 TRBV1 - -
CAFDRTGGYTF TGTGCCTTCGACAGGACGGGCGGCTACACCTTC TRBJ1-2 TRBV30 few -
CASSGQGDLEKLFF TGTGCCAGCAGTGGGCAGGGAGATCTTGAAAAACTGTTTTTT TRBJ1-4 TRBV2 few -
CASSYQRDSYNEQFF TGTGCCAGTAGTTATCAGCGGGACTCCTACAATGAGCAGTTCTTC TRBJ2-1 TRBV19 - TRBD2
CASSVAVLSSGNTIYF TGTGCCAGCAGCGTAGCGGTCCTGAGCTCTGGAAACACCATATATTTT TRBJ1-3 TRBV9 - -
CASSLDSRPYGYTF TGTGCCAGCAGCTTGGACAGTCGCCCCTATGGCTACACCTTC TRBJ1-2 TRBV11-3 medium-sized -
CAWSLDVNQPQHF TGTGCCTGGAGTTTGGACGTGAATCAGCCCCAGCATTTT TRBJ1-5 TRBV30 - -
CASSVTGRSYEQYF TGTGCCAGCAGCGTGACAGGGAGGTCCTACGAGCAGTACTTC TRBJ2-7 TRBV9 - -
CASSLGGRDTEAFF TGTGCCAGCAGCTTGGGGGGGCGCGACACTGAAGCTTTCTTT TRBJ1-1 TRBV11-3 - -